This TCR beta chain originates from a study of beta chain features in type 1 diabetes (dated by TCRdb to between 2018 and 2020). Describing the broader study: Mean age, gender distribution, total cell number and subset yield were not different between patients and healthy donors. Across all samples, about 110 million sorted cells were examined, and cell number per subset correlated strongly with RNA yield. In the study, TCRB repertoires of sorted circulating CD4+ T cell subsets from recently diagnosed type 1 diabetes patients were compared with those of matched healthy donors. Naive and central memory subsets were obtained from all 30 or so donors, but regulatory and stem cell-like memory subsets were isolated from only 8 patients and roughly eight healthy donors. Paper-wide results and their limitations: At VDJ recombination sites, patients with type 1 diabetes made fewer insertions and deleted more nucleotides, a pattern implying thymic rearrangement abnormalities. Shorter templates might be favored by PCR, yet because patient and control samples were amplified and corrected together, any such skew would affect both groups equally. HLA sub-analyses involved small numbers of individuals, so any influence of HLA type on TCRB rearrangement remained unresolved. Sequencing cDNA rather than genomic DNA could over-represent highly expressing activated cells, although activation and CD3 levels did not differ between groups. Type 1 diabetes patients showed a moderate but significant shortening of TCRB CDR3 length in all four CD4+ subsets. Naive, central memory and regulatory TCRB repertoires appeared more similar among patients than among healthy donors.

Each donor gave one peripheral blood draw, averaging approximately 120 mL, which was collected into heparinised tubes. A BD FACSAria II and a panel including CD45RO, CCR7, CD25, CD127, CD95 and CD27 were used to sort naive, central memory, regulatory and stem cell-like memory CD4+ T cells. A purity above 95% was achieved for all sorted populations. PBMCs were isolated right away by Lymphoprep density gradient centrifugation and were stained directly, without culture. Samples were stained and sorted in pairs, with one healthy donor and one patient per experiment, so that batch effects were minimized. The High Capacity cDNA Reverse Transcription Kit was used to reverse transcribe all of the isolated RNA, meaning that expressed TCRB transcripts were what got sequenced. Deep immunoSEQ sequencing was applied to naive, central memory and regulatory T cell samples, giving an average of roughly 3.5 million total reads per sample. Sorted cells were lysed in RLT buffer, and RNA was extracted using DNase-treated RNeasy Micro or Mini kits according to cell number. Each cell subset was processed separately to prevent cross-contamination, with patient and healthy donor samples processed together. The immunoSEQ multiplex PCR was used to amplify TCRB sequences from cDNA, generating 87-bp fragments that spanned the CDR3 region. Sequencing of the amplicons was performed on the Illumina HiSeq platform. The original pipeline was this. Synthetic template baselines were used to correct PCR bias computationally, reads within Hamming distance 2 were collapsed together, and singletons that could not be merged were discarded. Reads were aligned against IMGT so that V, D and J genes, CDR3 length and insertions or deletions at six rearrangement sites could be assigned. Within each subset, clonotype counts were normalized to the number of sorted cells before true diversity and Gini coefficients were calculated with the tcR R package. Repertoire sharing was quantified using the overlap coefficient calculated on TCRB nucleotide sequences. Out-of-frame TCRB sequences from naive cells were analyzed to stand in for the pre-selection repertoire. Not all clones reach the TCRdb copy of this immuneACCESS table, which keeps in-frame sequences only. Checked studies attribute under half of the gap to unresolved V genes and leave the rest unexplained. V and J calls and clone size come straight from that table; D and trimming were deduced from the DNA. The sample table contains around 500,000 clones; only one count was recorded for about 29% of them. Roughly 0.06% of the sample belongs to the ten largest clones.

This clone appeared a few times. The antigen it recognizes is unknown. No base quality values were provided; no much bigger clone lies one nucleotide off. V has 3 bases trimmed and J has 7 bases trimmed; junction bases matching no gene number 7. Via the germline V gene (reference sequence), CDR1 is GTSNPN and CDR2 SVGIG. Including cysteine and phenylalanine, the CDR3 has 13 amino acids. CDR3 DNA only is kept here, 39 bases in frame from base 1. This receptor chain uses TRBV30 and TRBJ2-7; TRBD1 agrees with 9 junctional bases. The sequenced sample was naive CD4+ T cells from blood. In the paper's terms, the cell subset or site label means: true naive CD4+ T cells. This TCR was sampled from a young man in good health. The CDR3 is CAWRQGALYEQYF. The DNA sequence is TGTGCCTGGAGACAGGGGGCGCTTTATGAGCAGTACTTC. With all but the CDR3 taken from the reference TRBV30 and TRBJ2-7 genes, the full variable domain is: SQTIHQWPATLVQPVGSPLSLECTVEGTSNPNLYWYRQAAGRGLQLLFYSVGIGQISSEVPQNLSASRPQDRQFILSSKKLLLSDSGFYLCAWRQGALYEQYFGPGTRLTVT.